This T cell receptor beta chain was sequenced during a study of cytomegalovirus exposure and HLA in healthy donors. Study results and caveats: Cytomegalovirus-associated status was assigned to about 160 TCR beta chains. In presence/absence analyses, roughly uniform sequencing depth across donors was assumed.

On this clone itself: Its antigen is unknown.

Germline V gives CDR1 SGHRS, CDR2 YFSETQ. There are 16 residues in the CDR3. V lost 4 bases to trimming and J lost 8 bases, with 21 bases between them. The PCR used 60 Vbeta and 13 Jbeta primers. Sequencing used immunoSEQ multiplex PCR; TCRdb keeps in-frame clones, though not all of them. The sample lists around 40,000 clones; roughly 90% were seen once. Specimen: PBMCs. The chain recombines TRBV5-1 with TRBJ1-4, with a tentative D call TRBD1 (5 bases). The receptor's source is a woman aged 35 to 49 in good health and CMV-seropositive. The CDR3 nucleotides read TGCGCCAGCAGCCCTTTGGGTGCCGGGGGTAGAGAAAAACTGTTTTTT. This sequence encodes CASSPLGAGGREKLFF.